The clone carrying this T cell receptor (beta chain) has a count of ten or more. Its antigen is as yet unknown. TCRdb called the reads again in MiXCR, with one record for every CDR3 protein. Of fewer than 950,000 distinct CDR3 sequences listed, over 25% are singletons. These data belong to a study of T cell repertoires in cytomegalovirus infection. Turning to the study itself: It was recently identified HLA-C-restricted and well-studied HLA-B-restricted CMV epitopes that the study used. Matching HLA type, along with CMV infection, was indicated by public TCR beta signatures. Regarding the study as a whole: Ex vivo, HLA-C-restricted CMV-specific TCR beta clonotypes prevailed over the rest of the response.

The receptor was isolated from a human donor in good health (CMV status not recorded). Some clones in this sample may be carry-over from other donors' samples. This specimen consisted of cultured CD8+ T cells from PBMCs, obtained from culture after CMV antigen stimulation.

The CDR3 is CASSTAGGLNEQFF. CDR3 bases: TGTGCCAGCAGTACAGCGGGGGGGCTTAATGAGCAGTTCTTC. The V call is TRBV12-3 or TRBV12-4, the J call TRBJ2-1, with 10 bases matching TRBD2. The CDR3 is made up of 14 amino acids. V lost 5 bases and J lost 7; bases outside the gene matches: 5.